Listed below are T cell receptor beta chains from one sample, sequenced in a study of regulatory T cells. Sequencing was performed with immunoSEQ multiplex PCR; in TCRdb, only in-frame clones are kept and a portion is missing. The table includes about 20,000 clones, more than 85% detected once. The sample was CD8+ T cells sorted from blood. These receptors originate from a child aged 2-15 years with CD3G deficiency. Both conserved end residues are part of each CDR3.

v_gene	CDR3aa
TRBV6-1	CASSEAGGTGVRGYTF
TRBV6-1	CASSEATIPTYEQYF
TRBV20-1	CSARDYTEAFF
TRBV28	CASKTGTGGAWDGYTF
TRBV28	CASSQRDLRGTGELFF
TRBV11-2	CASSLTGSPQETQYF
TRBV19	CASTTTGGRTEAFF
TRBV28	CASSLGAYEQYF
TRBV27	CASSLLSSYEQYF
TRBV6-1	CASSGGTGNNGYTF
TRBV7-6	CASSFGPNTEAFF
TRBV7-8	CASSSVGTLNEQFF
TRBV7-6	CASSLEQGTGVNEQYF
TRBV28	CASSLPGIGYEQYF
TRBV19	CASSLTGAYGDTQYF
TRBV6-1	CASSEVTGGNGYTF
TRBV28	CASSSPDRVYEQYF
TRBV28	CASSSHTGGNEQYF
TRBV11-2	CASSQGVGGTGELFF
TRBV6-6	CASSPGGGGDEKLFF
TRBV19	CASSRGLLGEQFF
TRBV27	CASSDRGVYNEQFF
TRBV19	CASSTAFDRDEPQHF
TRBV6-1	CASSDGPGNTIYF
TRBV7-8	CASSRAGFYEQYF
TRBV28	CASSPISSSYNEQFF
TRBV6-1	CASSERADTQYF